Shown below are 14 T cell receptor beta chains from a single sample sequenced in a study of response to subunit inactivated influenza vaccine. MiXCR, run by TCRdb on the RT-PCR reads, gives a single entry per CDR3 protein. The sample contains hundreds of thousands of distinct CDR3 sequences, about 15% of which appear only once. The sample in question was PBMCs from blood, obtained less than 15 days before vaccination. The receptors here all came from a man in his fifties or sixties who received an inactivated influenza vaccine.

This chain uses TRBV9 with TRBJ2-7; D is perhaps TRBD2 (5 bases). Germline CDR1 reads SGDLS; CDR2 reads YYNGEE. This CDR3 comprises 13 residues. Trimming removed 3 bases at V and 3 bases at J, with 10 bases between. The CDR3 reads CASSGLLGYEQYF. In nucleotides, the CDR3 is TGTGCCAGCAGCGGCTTACTAGGCTACGAGCAGTACTTC.

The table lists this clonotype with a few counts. The CDR3 sequence: CASSYSIRTGGTDTQYF. In DNA, the CDR3 is TGTGCCAGCAGTTACTCGATCCGGACAGGGGGAACAGATACGCAGTATTTT. J is TRBJ2-3 and V is TRBV6-2 or TRBV6-3; 10 positions agree with TRBD1. From germline, CDR1 is MNHEY and CDR2 SVGEGT. V was clipped by 0 bases and J by 3 bases; unmatched bases: 6. The CDR3 totals 17 residues.

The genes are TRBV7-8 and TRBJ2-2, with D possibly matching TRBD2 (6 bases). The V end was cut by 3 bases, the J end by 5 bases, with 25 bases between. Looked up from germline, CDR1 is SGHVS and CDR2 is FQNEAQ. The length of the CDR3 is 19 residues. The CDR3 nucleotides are TGTGCCAGCAGCTTCCGGAGGACTGGTTTCGATGGGGGGACCGGGGAGCTGTTTTTT. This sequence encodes CASSFRRTGFDGGTGELFF.

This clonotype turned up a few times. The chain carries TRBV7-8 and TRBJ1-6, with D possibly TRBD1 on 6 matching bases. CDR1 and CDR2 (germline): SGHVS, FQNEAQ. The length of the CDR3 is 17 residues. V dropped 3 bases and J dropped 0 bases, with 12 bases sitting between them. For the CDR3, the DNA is TGTGCCAGCAGCTTCTTGGGGGCACCCTCCTATAATTCACCCCTCCACTTT. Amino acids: CASSFLGAPSYNSPLHF.

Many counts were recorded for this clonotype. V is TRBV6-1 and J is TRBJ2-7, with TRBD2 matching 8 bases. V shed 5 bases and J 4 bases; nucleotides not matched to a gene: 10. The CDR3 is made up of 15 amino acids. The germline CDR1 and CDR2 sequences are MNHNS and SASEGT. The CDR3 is CASSPPGSGRYEQYF. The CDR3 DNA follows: TGTGCCAGCAGTCCCCCGGGGAGCGGGAGATACGAGCAGTACTTC.

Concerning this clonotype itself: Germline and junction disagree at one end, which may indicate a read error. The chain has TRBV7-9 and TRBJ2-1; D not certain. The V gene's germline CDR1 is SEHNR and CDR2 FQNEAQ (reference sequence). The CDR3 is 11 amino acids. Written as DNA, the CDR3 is TGTGCCAGCAGCTTTGGGGTTTCCCCGCTCTTC. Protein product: CASSFGVSPLF.

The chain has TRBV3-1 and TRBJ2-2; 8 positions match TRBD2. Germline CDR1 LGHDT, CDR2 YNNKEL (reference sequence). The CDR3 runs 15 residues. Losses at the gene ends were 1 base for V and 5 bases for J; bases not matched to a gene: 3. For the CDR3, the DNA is TGTGCCAGCAGCCAAGGCGGGGGGCCGACCGGGGAGCTGTTTTTT. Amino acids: CASSQGGGPTGELFF.

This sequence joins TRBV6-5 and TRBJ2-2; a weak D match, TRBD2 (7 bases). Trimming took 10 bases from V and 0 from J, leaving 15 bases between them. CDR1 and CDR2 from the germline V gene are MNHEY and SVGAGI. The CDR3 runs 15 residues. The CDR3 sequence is CATNSGGPNTGELFF. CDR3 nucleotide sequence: TGTGCCACCAATTCGGGGGGCCCGAACACCGGGGAGCTGTTTTTT.

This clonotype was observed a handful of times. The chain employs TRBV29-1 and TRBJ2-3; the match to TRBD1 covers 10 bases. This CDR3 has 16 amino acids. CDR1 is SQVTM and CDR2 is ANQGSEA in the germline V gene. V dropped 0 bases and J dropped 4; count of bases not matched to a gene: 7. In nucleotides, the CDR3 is TGCAGCGTTGAAGATTGGAGACAGGGGGCAGCAGATACGCAGTATTTT. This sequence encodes CSVEDWRQGAADTQYF.

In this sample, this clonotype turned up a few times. The CDR3 loop is CASSPQGLRLQPQHF. The DNA for the CDR3 is TGTGCCAGCAGTCCACAGGGCCTCCGGCTCCAGCCCCAGCATTTT. The chain uses TRBV6-2 or TRBV6-3 and TRBJ1-5; TRBD1 might be the D (6 bases). Germline V lookup: CDR1 MNHEY, CDR2 SVGEGT. V dropped 5 bases and J dropped 7 bases, with 18 bases sitting between them. This CDR3 region has 15 residues.

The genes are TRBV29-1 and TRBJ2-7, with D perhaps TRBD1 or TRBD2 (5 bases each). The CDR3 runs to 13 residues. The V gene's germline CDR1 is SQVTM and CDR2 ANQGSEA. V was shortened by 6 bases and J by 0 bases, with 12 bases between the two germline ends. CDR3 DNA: TGCAGCGTGACGGACGGGACCTCCTACGAGCAGTACTTC. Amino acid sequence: CSVTDGTSYEQYF.

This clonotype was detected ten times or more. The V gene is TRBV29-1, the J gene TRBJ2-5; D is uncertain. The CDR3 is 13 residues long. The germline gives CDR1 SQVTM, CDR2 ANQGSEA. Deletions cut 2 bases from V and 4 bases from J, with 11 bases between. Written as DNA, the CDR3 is TGCAGCGTTGAATCTCGAAGAACAGAGACCCAGTACTTC. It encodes CSVESRRTETQYF.

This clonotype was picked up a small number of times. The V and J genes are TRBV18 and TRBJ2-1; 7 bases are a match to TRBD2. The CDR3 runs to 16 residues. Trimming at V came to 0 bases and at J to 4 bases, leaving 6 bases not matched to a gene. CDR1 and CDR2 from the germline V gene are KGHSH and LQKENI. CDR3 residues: CASSPPKTSAYNEQFF. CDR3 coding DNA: TGTGCCAGCTCACCACCCAAAACTAGCGCGTACAATGAGCAGTTCTTC.

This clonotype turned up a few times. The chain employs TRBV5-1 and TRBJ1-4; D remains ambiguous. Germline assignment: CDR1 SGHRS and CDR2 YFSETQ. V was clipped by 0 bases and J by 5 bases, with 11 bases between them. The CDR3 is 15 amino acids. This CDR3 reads CASSLDGHRNEKLFF. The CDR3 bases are TGCGCCAGCAGCTTGGATGGCCACCGAAATGAAAAACTGTTTTTT.